One and the same sample provided the 6 T cell receptor beta chains below, sequenced in a study of T cell responses to AZD1222 COVID-19 vaccine. The method was immunoSEQ multiplex PCR; TCRdb's version includes in-frame clones alone and lacks a portion of them. The table shows roughly 120,000 clones, with approximately 90% occurring only once. The sequencing used peripheral blood, collected on day 0 of AZD1222 vaccination. These receptor sequences come from an adult in good health.

The chain combines TRBV2 with TRBJ2-2; tentatively, D is TRBD1 (6 bases). Germline V gives CDR1 SNHLY, CDR2 FYNNEI. Trimming cost V 7 bases and J 3 bases, with 15 bases left between them. The length of the CDR3 is 15 residues. The CDR3 here is CASTEDRSYTGELFF. DNA for the CDR3: TGTGCCAGCACCGAAGACAGGAGTTACACCGGGGAGCTGTTTTTT. The full variable domain, rest sourced from reference TRBV2 and TRBJ2-2, is EPEVTQTPSHQVTQMGQEVILRCVPISNHLYFYWYRQILGQKVEFLVSFYNNEISEKSEIFDDQFSVERPDGSNFTLKIRSTKLEDSAMYFCASTEDRSYTGELFFGEGSRLTVL.

This rearrangement joins TRBV6-1 to TRBJ2-3; no firm D call. The germline gives CDR1 MNHNS, CDR2 SASEGT. With 3 bases removed from V and 5 bases from J, the gap between germline ends came to 9 bases. This CDR3 is built from 13 residues. CDR3 coding DNA: TGTGCCAGCAGTGAGCCAAGCTTAGATACGCAGTATTTT. Encoded protein: CASSEPSLDTQYF.

This clone showed up just once. The genes are TRBV5-1 and TRBJ1-2; D call uncertain. The CDR3 contains 15 residues. Germline V gives CDR1 SGHRS, CDR2 YFSETQ. V lost 2 bases, J lost 3 bases, and 14 bases lay in between. The CDR3 sequence: CASSFSGARDYGYTF. The CDR3 DNA reads TGCGCCAGCAGCTTCTCGGGCGCCCGGGACTATGGCTACACCTTC.

The chain uses TRBV30 and TRBJ2-3; D assignment may be TRBD1 or TRBD2 (5 bases each). The germline V and J ends were trimmed by 5 bases and 1 base, with 10 bases remaining between them. Germline V gene lookup returns CDR1 GTSNPN and CDR2 SVGIG (reference sequence). The length of the CDR3 is 13 residues. The CDR3 region is CAWALGRTDTQYF. The CDR3 nucleotides are TGTGCCTGGGCTTTGGGACGCACAGATACGCAGTATTTT.

This chain uses TRBV5-1 with TRBJ2-1; TRBD2 is a possible D gene (7 bases). CDR3 length equals 14 residues. Trimming took off 6 bases at V and 4 bases at J, with 14 bases between the two ends. Germline loops: CDR1 SGHRS, CDR2 YFSETQ. Here the CDR3 reads CASNGGPGYNEQFF. The CDR3 DNA reads TGCGCCAGCAACGGGGGGCCCGGGTACAATGAGCAGTTCTTC.

The J gene is TRBJ2-2, the V gene TRBV5-1; D might be TRBD2 (5 bases). The V end was cut by 4 bases, the J end by 7 bases, with 5 bases between. CDR3 length: 11 residues. CDR1 is SGHRS, CDR2 YFSETQ, per germline. The CDR3 sequence: CASSRDGELFF. The CDR3 DNA reads as TGCGCCAGCAGCCGGGACGGGGAGCTGTTTTTT.